What follows are 8 T cell receptor beta chains derived from one specimen sequenced in a study of shared clonotypes between healthy human individuals. Positively selected for CCR7, the CD45RO-negative cells used as naive CD8 cells excluded terminally differentiated effector memory CD45RA+ cells. This table comes from immunoSEQ multiplex PCR, and its TCRdb copy is limited to in-frame clones, with some not included. The repertoire holds about 2.1 million clones, 90% to 95% seen once, with about 1.7% in the top ten. The sequencing sample was made of naive CD8+ T cells from PBMCs. Receptors originate from a man aged 18-30 years in good health. Some clones in this sample may be carry-over from other donors' samples.

In DNA form, the CDR3 reads TGTGCCAGCAGAAAGCCGGGACAGGGGATGAACACTGAAGCTTTCTTT. Translated: CASRKPGQGMNTEAFF. The chain employs TRBV5-4 and TRBJ1-1; TRBD1 matches at 10 bases. This CDR3 is 16 amino acids long. Germline V gene data show CDR1 as SGHNT and CDR2 as YYREEE (reference sequence). V shed 5 bases and J 0 bases; nucleotides not matched to a gene: 7.

The CDR3 nucleotides read TGTGCCAGCAGCGAACGGACAGGCATCTCGGGGAATGAGCAGTTCTTC. Protein product: CASSERTGISGNEQFF. This sequence joins TRBV9 and TRBJ2-1, with TRBD1 matching over 7 bases. Trimming removed 3 bases from V and 7 bases from J; junction bases left unmatched: 13. CDR1 is SGDLS, CDR2 YYNGEE, per germline. The CDR3 covers 16 residues.

This chain joins TRBV9 and TRBJ2-1; D perhaps matches TRBD1 (6 bases). The CDR3 sequence is 14 residues long. CDR1 is SGDLS and CDR2 is YYNGEE in the germline V gene. V lost 4 bases, J lost 8 bases, and 16 bases lay in between. CDR3 sequence reads: CASSQEGGFDEQFF. The CDR3 DNA reads as TGTGCCAGCAGCCAAGAAGGGGGATTCGATGAGCAGTTCTTC.

The V call is TRBV7-6, the J call TRBJ2-5, with TRBD2 matching over 7 bases. Germline V gene sequence: CDR1 SGHVS, CDR2 FNYEAQ. CDR3 size: 16 residues. The V gene end was trimmed by 5 bases and the J gene end by 13 bases; junction bases not matched to a gene: 22. For the CDR3, the DNA is TGTGCCAGCAGCGTAACAACCGGGACTACCCCCTCCGGGCCGTACTTC. Its translation is CASSVTTGTTPSGPYF.

The gene calls are TRBV5-8 and TRBJ1-5; 8 bases line up with TRBD1. Trimming took 4 bases from V and 5 from J; bases not matched to a gene: 8. This CDR3 has 15 amino acids. From germline, CDR1 is SGHTS and CDR2 YDEGEE. In DNA form, the CDR3 reads TGTGCCAGCAGCGCAGCGGGACAGGTCCATCAGCCCCAGCATTTT. Its protein is CASSAAGQVHQPQHF.

Comment on this clone: Other DNA sequences from this sample encode an identical CDR3 as well. The chain joins TRBV27 to TRBJ1-5; D gene ambiguous. Germline V gives CDR1 MNHEY, CDR2 SMNVEV (reference sequence). The CDR3 is 11 residues long. The V end lost 1 base, the J end lost 5 bases, and 0 bases lay between the germline ends. CDR3 loop: CASSLYQPQHF. CDR3 bases: TGTGCCAGCAGTTTATATCAGCCCCAGCATTTT.

This chain joins TRBV19 and TRBJ1-5; 12 nucleotides align to TRBD1. This CDR3 is 19 amino acids long. CDR1 and CDR2 (germline): LNHDA, SQIVND (reference sequence). V lost 7 bases, J lost 0 bases, and 13 bases stayed unmatched. The CDR3 DNA is TGTGCCAGTACCCCTTGGGGGACAGGGGGCCCCCTTAGCAATCAGCCCCAGCATTTT. Amino acid sequence: CASTPWGTGGPLSNQPQHF. Full variable domain (remainder filled in from reference TRBV19 and TRBJ1-5): DGGITQSPKYLFRKEGQNVTLSCEQNLNHDAMYWYRQDPGQGLRLIYYSQIVNDFQKGDIAEGYSVSREKKESFPLTVTSAQKNPTAFYLCASTPWGTGGPLSNQPQHFGDGTRLSIL.

The chain is built from TRBV6-5 and TRBJ2-7, with D perhaps assigned TRBD1 or TRBD2 (5 bases each). V lost 8 bases, J lost 4 bases, and 18 bases lay in between. This CDR3 has 14 amino acids. Germline-derived CDR1 and CDR2 are MNHEY and SVGAGI. As DNA, the CDR3 is TGTGCCAGCTCTGGGACCCTCAGTAAATACGAGCAGTACTTC. It yields the protein CASSGTLSKYEQYF.